A selection of T cell receptor beta chains follows, all from one sample in a study of blood T cell repertoires in COVID-19. Repertoires were generated with immunoSEQ multiplex PCR, while TCRdb's copy carries only in-frame clones and drops some. The repertoire holds 140,000 to 150,000 clones, with around 90% as singletons. Material for sequencing was peripheral blood. These receptor sequences come from a woman between 50 and 59 years old with acute or convalescent COVID-19. The CDR3 runs from the conserved cysteine through the conserved F or W.

j_call	v_call	cdr3_length	cdr3_aa
TRBJ1-2	TRBV10-3	13	CAIRPGGFYGYTF
TRBJ1-6	TRBV9	15	CASSSRSTTGSPLHF
TRBJ1-2	TRBV7-9	13	CASSSGLSVLQAF
TRBJ1-2	TRBV27	11	CASSGGRGYTF
TRBJ1-5	TRBV19	15	CASRDRRQNNQPQHF
TRBJ2-2	TRBV2	15	CASSGPAGNTGELFF
TRBJ1-6	TRBV6-5	14	CASNPGEYNSPLHF
TRBJ2-1	TRBV27	15	CASSPRQGSYNEQFF
TRBJ1-4	TRBV28	15	CASSTGGVTNEKLFF
TRBJ2-7	TRBV12-3/TRBV12-4	11	CASTPGGEQYF
TRBJ2-1	TRBV5-1	15	CASSLEGQAYNEQFF
TRBJ1-2	TRBV18	14	CASSRDRGDRGYTF
TRBJ1-1	TRBV9	14	CASSVDVGNTEAFF
TRBJ1-3	TRBV21-1	19	CASRSPRDRDWVSGNTIYF
TRBJ2-7	TRBV1	14	CTSSHRTTTYEQYF
TRBJ1-4	TRBV5-6	16	CASSLTQTGLNEKLFF
TRBJ1-1	TRBV6-6	14	CASTTRDRNTEAFF
TRBJ2-1	TRBV5-4	15	CASSRGLAGGDEQFF
TRBJ1-6	TRBV21-1	18	CASKIRGQDSSYNSPLHF
TRBJ1-5	TRBV3-1/TRBV3-2	15	CASSQDTTENQPQHF
TRBJ1-2	TRBV6-5	14	CASILSGGAGGYTF
TRBJ2-6	TRBV3-1/TRBV3-2	12	CASSQEQIVLTF
TRBJ2-7	TRBV28	15	CASSFRRVSSYEQYF
TRBJ2-7	TRBV3-1/TRBV3-2	15	CASSQVTSASYEQYF
TRBJ1-1	TRBV7-3	16	CASSLDFRGSGTEAFF
TRBJ2-3	TRBV7-9	15	CASSLGGTVADTQYF
TRBJ1-1	TRBV4-1	13	CASSGGVNTEAFF
TRBJ2-2	TRBV15	15	CATSRDRGATRELFF
TRBJ1-5	TRBV7-2	14	CASSTTGVWQPQHF
TRBJ2-2	TRBV28	16	CASSLSTGVVTGELFF
TRBJ1-6	TRBV6-5	16	CASSYSLGQGNSPLHF
TRBJ1-1	TRBV19	14	CASSINGRGAEAFF
TRBJ1-5	TRBV6-5	14	CASSRTGSYQPQHF
TRBJ1-2	TRBV11-2	14	CASSAQDSLYGYTF
TRBJ1-1	TRBV3-1/TRBV3-2	14	CASSQTHRVSEAFF
TRBJ1-2	TRBV7-9	13	CASSLGPGYGYTF
TRBJ2-7	TRBV7-9	14	CASSLASRGFEQYF
TRBJ1-5	TRBV29-1	14	CSVGHGHSNQPQHF
TRBJ1-2	TRBV6-5	14	CASSRTAQPSGYTF
TRBJ2-7	TRBV27	17	CASSLISGTSGSYEQYF
TRBJ2-7	TRBV7-8	16	CASSLDSSGSPYEQYF
TRBJ1-1	TRBV5-5	14	CASSPRTGRTEAFF
TRBJ2-5	TRBV7-3	14	CASSFQAGEETQYF
TRBJ1-3	TRBV5-8	15	CASSFRGGSGNTIYF
TRBJ1-3	TRBV6-1	15	CASSEARGYGNTIYF
TRBJ1-3	TRBV7-9	16	CATSGQALSSGNTIYF